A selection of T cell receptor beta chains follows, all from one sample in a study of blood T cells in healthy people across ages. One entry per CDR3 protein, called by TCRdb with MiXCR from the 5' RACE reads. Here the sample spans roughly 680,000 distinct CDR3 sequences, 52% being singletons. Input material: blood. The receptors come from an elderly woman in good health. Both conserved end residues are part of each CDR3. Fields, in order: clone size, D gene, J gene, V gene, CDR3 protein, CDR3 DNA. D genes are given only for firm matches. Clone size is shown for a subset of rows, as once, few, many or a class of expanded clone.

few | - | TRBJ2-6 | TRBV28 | CASSLVRSSGANVLTF | TGTGCCAGCAGTTTGGTCCGCTCCTCTGGGGCCAACGTCCTGACTTTC
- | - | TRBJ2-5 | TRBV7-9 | CASSTTGTVQETQYF | TGTGCCAGCAGCACGACCGGGACTGTGCAAGAGACCCAGTACTTC
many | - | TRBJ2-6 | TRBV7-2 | CASSRIGVSGANVLTF | TGTGCCAGCAGCAGAATAGGGGTATCTGGGGCCAACGTCCTGACTTTC
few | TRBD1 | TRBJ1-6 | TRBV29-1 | CSVGQGRDSPLHF | TGCAGCGTCGGACAGGGTAGAGATTCACCCCTCCACTTT
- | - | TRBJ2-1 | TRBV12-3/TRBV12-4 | CASSVRAWNEQFF | TGTGCCAGCAGTGTTAGGGCGTGGAATGAGCAGTTCTTC
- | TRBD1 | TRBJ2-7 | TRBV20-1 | CSAPKTGPFEQYF | TGCAGTGCGCCAAAGACAGGGCCATTCGAGCAGTACTTC
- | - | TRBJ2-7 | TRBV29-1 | CSVEKGGKYEQYF | TGCAGCGTTGAAAAGGGAGGAAAATACGAGCAGTACTTC
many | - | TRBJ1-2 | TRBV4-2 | CASSQDVGVGYGYTF | TGTGCCAGCAGCCAAGATGTGGGAGTAGGCTATGGCTACACCTTC
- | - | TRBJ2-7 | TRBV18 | CASSPMGQGGNYEQYF | TGTGCCAGCTCACCGATGGGTCAGGGGGGTAACTACGAGCAGTACTTC
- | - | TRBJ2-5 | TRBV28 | CASTPRTAPGIETQYF | TGTGCCAGCACACCTCGGACAGCCCCGGGGATTGAGACCCAGTACTTC
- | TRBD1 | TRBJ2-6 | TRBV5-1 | CASSWGQDSGANVLTF | TGCGCCAGCAGCTGGGGACAGGACTCTGGGGCCAACGTCCTGACTTTC
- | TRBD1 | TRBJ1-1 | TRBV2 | CASKETGSRAFF | TGTGCCAGCAAAGAGACAGGGAGTAGGGCTTTCTTT
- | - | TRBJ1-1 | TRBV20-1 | CSASRSRDTEAFF | TGCAGTGCTAGTCGAAGCAGGGACACTGAAGCTTTCTTT
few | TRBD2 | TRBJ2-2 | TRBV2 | CASKVQREGTGELFF | TGTGCCAGCAAGGTCCAGCGGGAGGGGACCGGGGAGCTGTTTTTT
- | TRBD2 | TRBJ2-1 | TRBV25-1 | CASSPLAGASNEQFF | TGTGCCAGCTCCCCCCTAGCGGGAGCTAGTAATGAGCAGTTCTTC
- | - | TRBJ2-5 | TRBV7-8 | CASSLLERSGEQYF | TGTGCCAGCAGCCTCTTAGAGAGGTCGGGAGAGCAGTACTTC
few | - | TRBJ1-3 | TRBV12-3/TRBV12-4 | CASSVAAGNTIYF | TGTGCCAGCAGTGTGGCGGCTGGAAACACCATATATTTT
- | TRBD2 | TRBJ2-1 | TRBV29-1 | CSVSRGTSGRARTSNEQFF | TGCAGCGTATCCCGGGGGACTAGCGGGAGGGCAAGGACCTCCAATGAGCAGTTCTTC
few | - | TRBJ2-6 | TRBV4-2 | CASSQDSTGANVLTF | TGTGCCAGCAGCCAAGATTCAACTGGGGCCAACGTCCTGACTTTC
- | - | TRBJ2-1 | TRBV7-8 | CASNPGRGYNEQFF | TGTGCCAGCAACCCCGGACGGGGTTACAATGAGCAGTTCTTC
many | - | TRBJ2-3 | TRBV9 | CASSARTDTQYF | TGTGCCAGCAGCGCTCGAACAGATACGCAGTATTTT
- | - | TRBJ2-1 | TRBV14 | CASSQEGRAHEQFF | TGTGCCAGCAGCCAAGAGGGCAGGGCTCATGAGCAGTTCTTC
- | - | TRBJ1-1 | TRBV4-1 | CASSLTGQGLGNTEAFF | TGCGCCAGCAGCCTTACGGGCCAGGGGCTCGGGAACACTGAAGCTTTCTTT
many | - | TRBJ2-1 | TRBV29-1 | CSVELWGPNNEQFF | TGCAGCGTTGAATTGTGGGGGCCGAACAATGAGCAGTTCTTC
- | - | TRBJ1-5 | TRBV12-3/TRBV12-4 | CASSSTGGNSNQPQHF | TGTGCCAGCAGTTCGACAGGTGGGAATAGCAATCAGCCCCAGCATTTT
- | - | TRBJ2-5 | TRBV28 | CASSFQTPQETQYF | TGTGCCAGCAGTTTTCAAACTCCCCAAGAGACCCAGTACTTC
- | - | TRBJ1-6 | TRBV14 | CASSPERDNSPLHF | TGTGCCAGCAGCCCGGAGAGGGATAATTCACCCCTCCACTTT
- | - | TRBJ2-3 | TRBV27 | CAGSSRRGYLTDTQYF | TGTGCCGGCAGTAGTCGTAGGGGATACCTCACAGATACGCAGTATTTT
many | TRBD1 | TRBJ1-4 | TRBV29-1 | CSARRDREYEKLFF | TGCAGCGCCCGCCGGGACAGGGAGTACGAAAAACTGTTTTTT
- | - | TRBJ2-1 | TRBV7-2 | CASSLGVRDEQFF | TGTGCCAGCAGCTTAGGGGTAAGGGATGAGCAGTTCTTC
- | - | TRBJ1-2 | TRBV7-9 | CASSLDWECGYTF | TGTGCCAGCAGCTTGGACTGGGAATGTGGCTACACCTTC
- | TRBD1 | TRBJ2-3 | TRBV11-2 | CASSIQGAQGDTQYF | TGTGCCAGCAGCATACAGGGGGCGCAAGGAGATACGCAGTATTTT
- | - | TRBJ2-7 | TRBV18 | CASSRPGRIYEQYF | TGTGCCAGCTCTCGCCCTGGGCGGATTTACGAGCAGTACTTC
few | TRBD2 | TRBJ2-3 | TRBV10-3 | CAISEPSGIFTDTQYF | TGTGCCATCAGTGAGCCCAGCGGGATTTTCACAGATACGCAGTATTTT
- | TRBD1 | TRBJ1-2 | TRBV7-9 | CASSLDRGHGGYTF | TGTGCCAGCAGCTTGGACAGGGGGCATGGTGGCTACACCTTC
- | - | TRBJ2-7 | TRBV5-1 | CASSYGTGERAQYF | TGCGCCAGCAGCTATGGGACTGGGGAACGGGCCCAGTACTTC
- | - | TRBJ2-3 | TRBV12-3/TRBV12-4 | CASSRSSADTQYF | TGTGCCAGCAGCAGATCTAGCGCAGATACGCAATATTTT
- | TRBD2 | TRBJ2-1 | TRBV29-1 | CSVPGLAGGTNEQFF | TGCAGCGTCCCGGGACTAGCGGGAGGGACTAATGAGCAGTTCTTC
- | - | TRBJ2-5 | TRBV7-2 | CASSTYRNEQYF | TGTGCCAGCAGCACCTACCGGAATGAGCAGTACTTC
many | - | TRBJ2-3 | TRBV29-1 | CSVEETGSSTDTQYF | TGCAGCGTTGAGGAAACAGGCTCTAGCACAGATACGCAGTATTTT
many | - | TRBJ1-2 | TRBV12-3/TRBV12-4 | CASSWGGLDTIYGYTF | TGTGCCAGCAGTTGGGGGGGGTTGGATACTATCTATGGCTACACCTTC
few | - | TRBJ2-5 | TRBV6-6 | CASSFRQMETQYF | TGTGCCAGCAGTTTTCGGCAGATGGAGACCCAGTACTTC
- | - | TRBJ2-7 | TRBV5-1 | CASSLEGQALQQYF | TGCGCCAGCAGCTTGGAGGGACAAGCTTTGCAGCAGTACTTC
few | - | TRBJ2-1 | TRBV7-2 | CASSSTTALGRLDNEQFF | TGTGCCAGCAGCTCAACCACGGCGTTGGGTAGACTAGACAATGAGCAGTTCTTC
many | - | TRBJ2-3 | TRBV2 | CASSAMTSFEYF | TGTGCCAGCAGTGCCATGACTAGTTTCGAGTATTTT
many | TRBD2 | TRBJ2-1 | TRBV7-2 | CASSISRGRGNEQFF | TGTGCCAGCAGCATCTCGCGCGGGAGGGGCAATGAGCAGTTCTTC
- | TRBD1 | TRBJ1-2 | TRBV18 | CASSPIGDRDGYTF | TGTGCCAGCTCACCAATCGGGGACAGGGATGGCTACACCTTC
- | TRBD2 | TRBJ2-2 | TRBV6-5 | CASSYLTTSGGTGELFF | TGTGCCAGCAGTTACCTGACGACTAGCGGGGGGACCGGGGAGCTGTTTTTT
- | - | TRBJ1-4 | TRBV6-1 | CASSDGSTNEKLFF | TGTGCCAGCAGTGACGGATCAACTAATGAAAAACTGTTTTTT
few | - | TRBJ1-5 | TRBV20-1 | CSAIQGNGNQPQHF | TGCAGTGCTATACAGGGTAACGGCAATCAGCCCCAGCATTTT
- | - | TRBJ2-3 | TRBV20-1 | CSARGIEAHTDTQYF | TGCAGTGCTAGGGGAATTGAGGCGCACACAGATACGCAGTATTTT
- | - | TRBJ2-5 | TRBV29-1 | CSVDTGWNGQYF | TGCAGCGTTGACACGGGGTGGAATGGGCAGTACTTC
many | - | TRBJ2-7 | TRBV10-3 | CATLSSYEQYF | TGTGCCACCCTTAGCTCCTACGAGCAGTACTTC
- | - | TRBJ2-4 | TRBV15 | CATSSRVSGIQYF | TGTGCCACCAGCAGCAGGGTGTCGGGCATTCAGTACTTC